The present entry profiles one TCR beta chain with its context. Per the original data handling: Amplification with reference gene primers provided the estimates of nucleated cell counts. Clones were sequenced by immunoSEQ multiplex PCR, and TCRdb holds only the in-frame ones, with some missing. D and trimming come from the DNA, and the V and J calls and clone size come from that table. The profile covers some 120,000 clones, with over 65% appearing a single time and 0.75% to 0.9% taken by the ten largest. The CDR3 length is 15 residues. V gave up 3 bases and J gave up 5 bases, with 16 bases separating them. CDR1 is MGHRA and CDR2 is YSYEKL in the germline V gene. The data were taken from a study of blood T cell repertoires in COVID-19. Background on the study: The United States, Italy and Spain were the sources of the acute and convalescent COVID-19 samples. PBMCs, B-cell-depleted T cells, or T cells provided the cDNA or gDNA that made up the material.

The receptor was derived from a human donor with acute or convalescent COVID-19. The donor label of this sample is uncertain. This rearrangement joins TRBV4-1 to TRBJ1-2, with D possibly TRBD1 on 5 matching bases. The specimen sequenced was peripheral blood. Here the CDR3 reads CASSQADSKRYGYTF. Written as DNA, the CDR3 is TGCGCCAGCAGCCAGGCCGACAGTAAAAGGTATGGCTACACCTTC.